The text below deals with one TCR beta chain. The CDR3 is made up of 15 amino acids. The trim removed 4 bases at V and 5 bases at J, leaving 8 bases unmatched. CDR1 and CDR2 from the germline V gene are SGHNT and YYREEE (reference sequence). These data originate in a study of cytomegalovirus exposure and HLA in healthy donors. The PCR contained 60 Vbeta and 13 Jbeta primers. Sequenced by immunoSEQ multiplex PCR; TCRdb stores in-frame clones only, minus some. The top ten hold about 1.6% of the sample, which has 150,000 to 200,000 clones, 79% seen once. V gene TRBV5-4 combines with J gene TRBJ2-7, with 11 bases fitting TRBD2. This clonotype originated in a woman aged 45 to 65 in good health and CMV-seronegative. The sample comprised PBMCs. The DNA of the CDR3 is TGTGCCAGCAGCCGGACTAGCGGGCTTTCCAACGAGCAGTACTTC. Protein: CASSRTSGLSNEQYF.